This T cell receptor beta chain was identified during a study of graft-versus-host responses after intestinal transplantation. Study context: Each of the recipients got a multivisceral, liver-intestinal, or isolated intestinal transplant. Anti-thymocyte globulin served as induction for all recipients, who then took tacrolimus and steroids for approximately 3 years. General study points: Among circulating GvH clones, peak levels were associated with early post-transplant declines in HvG clones. The marrow of recipients harbored GvH clones, and ileum or blood showed some of them first.

V was shortened by 4 bases and J by 8 bases, with 16 bases between the two germline ends. The germline V gene has CDR1 SGHAT and CDR2 FQNNGV. The CDR3 is 14 amino acids. To note about this clone: What it recognizes is unknown.

Generated by immunoSEQ multiplex PCR, the TCRdb table keeps only in-frame clones and is missing some. In the table there are about 43,000 clones, about 94% of which are singletons. The chain couples TRBV11-2 to TRBJ2-3; D is unresolved. The receptor comes from a human patient who received an intestinal transplant, so some T cells may come from the graft donor. The material was PBMCs, obtained more than 310 days after intestinal transplant. CDR3 coding DNA: TGTGCCAGCAGCTCGCAGCCCGGCCGTCGTACGCAGTATTTT. This translates into CASSSQPGRRTQYF.